These 5 T cell receptor beta chains share one sample of origin, sequenced in a study of shared clonotypes between healthy human individuals. Libraries were prepared by immunoSEQ multiplex PCR; TCRdb keeps only in-frame clonotypes and omits some of them. Of roughly 2,500,000 clones listed, 80% to 95% are singletons. Specimen: naive CD4+ T cells from PBMCs. Subset noted: CD45RA+ positively selected. The source is a man younger than 35 in good health. Some clones in this sample may be carry-over from other donors' samples.

This clone was counted a few times. J is TRBJ1-1 and V is TRBV5-1; maybe TRBD1 (6 bases). The CDR3 runs to 11 residues. In germline, CDR1 is SGHRS, CDR2 YFSETQ. Trimming took 4 bases from V and 6 from J, leaving 7 bases between them. The CDR3 is CASSRGAEAFF. In DNA, the CDR3 is TGCGCCAGCAGCAGGGGGGCTGAAGCTTTCTTT.

In its sample, this clone was seen once. This sample includes further DNA sequences coding for the same CDR3. The V call is TRBV28, the J call TRBJ2-2; D unresolved. This CDR3 has 15 residues. Germline loops: CDR1 MDHEN, CDR2 SYDVKM. V shed 2 bases and J shed 4 bases, with 11 bases lying between them. The chain's CDR3 is CASSLGQDPTGELFF. As DNA, the CDR3 is TGTGCCAGCAGTTTAGGTCAGGACCCCACCGGGGAGCTGTTTTTT.

The V call is TRBV7-8, the J call TRBJ2-5, with D tentatively TRBD2 (6 bases). Looked up from germline, CDR1 is SGHVS and CDR2 is FQNEAQ. The CDR3 loop spans 16 amino acids. Trimming removed 4 bases at V and 1 base at J, with 16 bases between. This chain's CDR3 is CASSSRTTAGQETQYF. CDR3 DNA: TGTGCCAGCAGCTCAAGGACCACAGCGGGCCAAGAGACCCAGTACTTC.

CDR3 in amino acids: CASSRQPNQPQHF. The CDR3 nucleotides are TGTGCCAGTAGTAGGCAGCCCAATCAGCCCCAGCATTTT. The chain joins TRBV19 to TRBJ1-5; unclear D gene. The germline V gene has CDR1 LNHDA and CDR2 SQIVND (reference sequence). The CDR3 length is 13 residues. V was shortened by 4 bases and J by 3 bases, with 7 bases between the two germline ends.

This clone is a singleton in its sample. The chain is built from TRBV7-6 and TRBJ2-3; 9 bases fit TRBD2. With 4 bases clipped from V and 2 bases from J, the junction kept 7 bases outside the gene matches. CDR1 and CDR2 (germline): SGHVS, FNYEAQ. The CDR3 sequence is 16 residues long. The CDR3 sequence: CASSSLAGVTTDTQYF. The CDR3 DNA reads as TGTGCCAGCAGCTCCTTAGCGGGAGTAACCACAGATACGCAGTATTTT.